These 20 T cell receptor beta chains came from one sample sequenced in a study of shared clonotypes between healthy human individuals (TCRdb year 2020). The library was produced with the immunoSEQ multiplex PCR assay. The immuneACCESS repertoire file appears here via TCRdb, limited to in-frame rearrangements. These files lack a portion of the clones; in checked studies, under half of the deficit traces to unresolved V genes, and the cause of the others is not known. For this sample there are a few hundred thousand clones; approximately 97% appear just once. About 0.06% of the sample is held by the ten biggest clonotypes. Sequencing input: naive CD4+ T cells sorted from blood. The sample's cell subset or site label, in plain terms: CD45RA+ positively selected. Every receptor here comes from a young woman in good health.

This clone was counted once. This sequence joins TRBV12-1 and TRBJ1-1; the D call of TRBD1 is as the table states it, not checked on the DNA. TRBV12-1 is given as a pseudogene. CDR3 length: 13 residues. The CDR3 region has the DNA TGTGCCAGCTTCGAGGGGGCTGTCGGTGAAGCTTTCTTT. It yields the protein CASFEGAVGEAFF.

This rearrangement joins TRBV4-1 to TRBJ2-3; D perhaps matches TRBD2 (5 bases). V lost 3 bases, J lost 6 bases, and 16 bases lay in between. The CDR3 spans 15 residues. CDR1 and CDR2 (germline): MGHRA, YSYEKL. Here the CDR3 reads CASSQSLRGQDTQYF. In nucleotides, the CDR3 is TGCGCCAGCAGCCAGTCTTTGAGAGGGCAGGATACGCAGTATTTT.

This chain uses TRBV19 with TRBJ1-5; 8 bases are a match to TRBD1. The CDR3 consists of 16 residues. Trimming removed 3 bases from V and 0 bases from J; junction bases left unmatched: 4. Germline lookup yields CDR1 LNHDA and CDR2 SQIVND (reference sequence). The CDR3 here is CASSMGTGYSNQPQHF. CDR3 DNA: TGTGCCAGTAGTATGGGGACAGGCTATAGCAATCAGCCCCAGCATTTT.

This chain uses TRBV5-6 with TRBJ1-2; TRBD1 might be the D (6 bases). V lost 4 bases and J 7 bases, leaving 17 bases between the germline ends. The CDR3 extends over 14 amino acids. Germline CDR1 and CDR2: SGHDT and YYEEEE. The CDR3 is CASSRQGKFVGYTF. The CDR3 DNA reads TGTGCCAGCAGCCGTCAGGGGAAGTTCGTTGGCTACACCTTC.

The chain recombines TRBV10-3 with TRBJ2-1; a possible D gene is TRBD2 (6 bases). Germline-derived CDR1 and CDR2 are ENHRY and SYGVKD. Trimming cost V 8 bases and J 7 bases, with 15 bases left between them. The CDR3 length is 13 residues. CDR3 amino acids: CAIAVGEENEQFF. CDR3 in DNA: TGTGCCATCGCGGTAGGGGAGGAAAATGAGCAGTTCTTC.

The chain recombines TRBV5-1 with TRBJ2-7; TRBD1 aligns across 9 bases. Germline V lookup: CDR1 SGHRS, CDR2 YFSETQ. The V gene end was trimmed by 4 bases and the J gene end by 5 bases; junction bases not matched to a gene: 10. The CDR3 is 15 residues long. The CDR3 sequence is CASSRDRALINEQYF. In DNA form, the CDR3 reads TGCGCCAGCAGCCGGGACAGGGCGCTTATCAACGAGCAGTACTTC.

The rearrangement links TRBV5-4 to TRBJ2-6; D gene unclear. Looked up from germline, CDR1 is SGHNT and CDR2 is YYREEE (reference sequence). The V gene lost 2 bases and the J gene lost 3 bases, with 9 bases spanning the gap. This CDR3 spans 15 amino acids. The chain's CDR3 is CASSFLGNGANVLTF. As DNA, the CDR3 is TGTGCCAGCAGCTTCTTGGGCAATGGGGCCAACGTCCTGACTTTC.

The chain links TRBV28 to TRBJ1-5; 7 nucleotides agree with TRBD1. The CDR3 sequence is 17 residues long. CDR1 is MDHEN, CDR2 SYDVKM, per germline. Trimming took 2 bases from V and 3 from J; bases not matched to a gene: 10. CDR3 residues: CASSLDRAPNPNQPQHF. CDR3 DNA: TGTGCCAGCAGTTTAGACAGGGCGCCCAATCCCAATCAGCCCCAGCATTTT.

The chain recombines TRBV7-9 with TRBJ1-1; 7 nucleotides match TRBD1. The CDR3 runs 14 residues. Trimming removed 3 bases from V and 1 base from J; junction bases left unmatched: 2. Germline V gene sequence: CDR1 SEHNR, CDR2 FQNEAQ (reference sequence). DNA for the CDR3: TGTGCCAGCAGCTTCCAGGGGGGGAACACTGAAGCTTTCTTT. This translates into CASSFQGGNTEAFF.

In DNA form, the CDR3 reads TGTGCCAGCAGTCACGCCTCGGGACAAGAGACCCAGTACTTC. Its protein is CASSHASGQETQYF. V and J are TRBV11-3 and TRBJ2-5; D perhaps matches TRBD2 (5 bases). This CDR3 region has 14 residues. V lost 6 bases to trimming and J lost 2 bases, with 13 bases between them. Per the germline V gene, CDR1 is SGHNT and CDR2 is YENEEA.

CDR3 sequence (DNA): TGTGCCAGCAGCCCGAGGACAGGGCCCGGGGAGCTGTTTTTT. It codes for CASSPRTGPGELFF. The V and J genes are TRBV11-3 and TRBJ2-2; 8 bases are a match to TRBD1. Germline V lookup: CDR1 SGHNT, CDR2 YENEEA. CDR3 length: 14 amino acids. Trimming cost V 5 bases and J 6 bases; bases outside gene matches: 5.

The rearrangement links TRBV28 to TRBJ1-5; D is unclear. The CDR3 covers 16 residues. CDR1 and CDR2 (germline): MDHEN, SYDVKM. V gave up 3 bases and J gave up 0 bases, with 12 bases separating them. The CDR3, as DNA: TGTGCCAGCAGTTTCGTCGGAGACTTTAGCAATCAGCCCCAGCATTTT. Translating gives CASSFVGDFSNQPQHF.

The CDR3 coding sequence is TGTGCCAGCAGTTTAGTGTCCCGGCGGGAGGGCTACACCTTC. Translation: CASSLVSRREGYTF. The V gene is TRBV28, the J gene TRBJ1-2; no clear D. The CDR3 consists of 14 residues. Trimming removed 2 bases from V and 8 bases from J, with 15 bases in between. From germline, CDR1 is MDHEN and CDR2 SYDVKM.

V and J are TRBV10-1 and TRBJ2-3; weak D call: TRBD2 (5 bases). Deletions cut 0 bases from V and 8 bases from J, with 12 bases between. The CDR3 runs to 14 residues. Germline CDR1 WNHNN, CDR2 SYGVQD (reference sequence). Written as DNA, the CDR3 is TGCGCCAGCAGTGAGTCCTACAATCGGGGTACGCAGTATTTT. It is translated as CASSESYNRGTQYF.

This chain links TRBV10-3 with TRBJ1-3, with 7 bases that match TRBD1. The CDR3 runs 16 residues. CDR1 and CDR2 (germline): ENHRY, SYGVKD. Trimming removed 2 bases from V and 3 bases from J; junction bases left unmatched: 7. CDR3 nucleotides: TGTGCCATCAGTGAGACAGACAGGGTGGTTGGAAACACCATATATTTT. The encoded protein is CAISETDRVVGNTIYF.

The chain recombines TRBV7-9 with TRBJ2-2, with D uncertain. Germline CDR1 is SEHNR and CDR2 is FQNEAQ (reference sequence). This CDR3 comprises 14 residues. V was clipped by 9 bases and J by 0 bases, with 11 bases between them. CDR3 bases: TGTGCCAGTAGACGGAGCACGAACACCGGGGAGCTGTTTTTT. Its protein is CASRRSTNTGELFF.

The rearrangement links TRBV20-1 to TRBJ2-7; 8 nucleotides agree with TRBD2. CDR1 is DFQATT and CDR2 is SNEGSKA in the germline V gene (reference sequence). This CDR3 contains 11 residues. After removal of 7 bases from V and 7 bases from J, the junction contained 6 bases not matched to a gene. The CDR3 DNA follows: TGCAGTGGCCGGGAGGGCGGGGAGCAGTACTTC. It specifies CSGREGGEQYF.

The V gene is TRBV27, the J gene TRBJ1-2; no definite D call. V was clipped by 2 bases and J by 3 bases, with 13 bases between them. Germline CDR1 is MNHEY and CDR2 is SMNVEV (reference sequence). The CDR3 covers 15 residues. CDR3 region: CASSLVGRTDYGYTF. In DNA, the CDR3 is TGTGCCAGCAGTTTAGTCGGTCGGACGGACTATGGCTACACCTTC.

This clone has just one count. V usage is TRBV5-4 and J usage is TRBJ2-2; no clear D. Germline V lookup: CDR1 SGHNT, CDR2 YYREEE (reference sequence). V was pared by 2 bases and J by 8 bases, with 10 bases between. The CDR3 has 13 amino acids. In nucleotides, the CDR3 is TGTGCCAGCAGCTTCTTTTATCGTGGGGAGCTGTTTTTT. Protein: CASSFFYRGELFF.

This chain links TRBV29-1 with TRBJ2-1; 8 positions agree with TRBD2. Germline V gives CDR1 SQVTM, CDR2 ANQGSEA. The CDR3 length is 15 residues. V lost 5 bases to trimming and J lost 0 bases; unmatched junction nucleotides: 6. As DNA, the CDR3 is TGCAGCGTTAAACTAGCGGCCAGCTCCTACAATGAGCAGTTCTTC. Translating gives CSVKLAASSYNEQFF.